This TCR beta chain was retrieved from a study of cytomegalovirus exposure and HLA in healthy donors (dated by TCRdb to about 2017). For the study in its entirety: According to a later analysis, one platform produced both the 120 validation repertoires and the approximately 600 repertoires of the first cohort. The study was designed to test whether signatures of past pathogen exposure could be identified by cataloging public T cell receptors. In addition to the first cohort of roughly 670 subjects, a separate validation cohort of approximately 110 different subjects was used. High-throughput TCR immunosequencing, statistical association of individual TCRs with disease status, and machine learning were combined to predict cytomegalovirus infection status. Overall study results and their limits: The authors suggested that the approach could potentially be generalized to other disease states and immunological phenotypes. All 110 or so repertoires were used to score co-occurrence in the validation cohort in a later analysis, because that analysis had no HLA typing for the cohort. Across donors, most TCR sequences were observed very rarely, whereas some public TCRs were present in many individuals. The classifier was reported to diagnose cytomegalovirus status with high specificity and sensitivity in both the original cohort and the validation cohort. The study gave a list of roughly 150 TCR beta chains associated with cytomegalovirus. Of the cluster scores, around 95% were above 0 in a later analysis, which found that TCRs clustered in the first cohort also tended to co-occur in the 120 or so validation repertoires. In vitro tests confirmed that three of the cytomegalovirus-associated TCR beta chains recognize cytomegalovirus antigens.

Donors formed part of the validation cohort, which comprised 120 subjects and was distinct from the first cohort of several hundred subjects. Comment on this clone: No antigen is known for it. No base-level quality is on record; no much larger clone is a single base apart.

Preparation of the library involved the immunoSEQ multiplex PCR assay. In the authors' own workflow: A statistical classification framework was developed to diagnose cytomegalovirus status using the catalog of TCR beta chain sequences. The source is immuneACCESS, and TCRdb retained only in-frame sequences with V and J called. Part of the clones is not carried over; for the studies checked, unresolved V genes explain less than half of this, and the remainder is unexplained. The D gene and trimming were derived from the DNA, and the V and J assignments and clone size from that table. This sample gives over 45,000 clones in total; 88% of them show up just once. Of the sample, under 8.5% falls within the top ten clones. The TCR sequence derives from a woman in her twenties or thirties in good health and CMV-seronegative. Input material: PBMCs.

The base sequence is TGTGCCAGCTCACCCGCCGGACTAGCGGGGCCCTACGAGCAGTACTTC. Translated, it reads CASSPAGLAGPYEQYF. The receptor chain draws on TRBV18 and TRBJ2-7; TRBD2 fits 12 bases in the junction. From the cysteine up to the phenylalanine, the CDR3 has a length of 16 residues. Only CDR3 DNA is held: 48 bases, read in frame from base 1. Clipping removes 3 bases from V and 2 bases from J, with 5 as the unmatched junction base count. Reading the germline V gene gives CDR1 KGHSH and CDR2 LQKENI.